Included here is one T cell receptor (beta chain) sequence, with context. Its specificity is not known. Germline V gene data show CDR1 as MDHEN and CDR2 as SYDVKM. This CDR3 comprises 15 residues. Trimming removed 6 bases from V and 2 bases from J, with 11 bases in between. These data belong to a study of response to subunit inactivated influenza vaccine. Whole-study findings and limits: New T cells are recruited in small numbers by each seasonal influenza vaccination, according to the authors' suggestion.

TCRdb passed the RT-PCR reads through MiXCR, listing each CDR3 protein once. Found here are about 700,000 distinct CDR3 sequences, about 15% of them singletons; the top ten hold 6.5% to 8.5%. This chain uses TRBV28 with TRBJ2-6; possibly TRBD2 for D (5 bases). Sequencing was performed on PBMCs from blood, taken 14 to 15 days before vaccination. This receptor was obtained from a man aged 50 to 59 who received an inactivated influenza vaccine. DNA of the CDR3: TGTGCCAGCAGCCCCATCGGGGCTGGGGCCAACGTCCTGACTTTC. It translates to CASSPIGAGANVLTF.